Below, 7 T cell receptor beta chains from the same sample are listed, as sequenced in a study of shared T cell receptors in the human thymus. Sequenced by immunoSEQ multiplex PCR; TCRdb stores in-frame clones only, minus some. The table includes roughly 500,000 clones, approximately 78% detected once. The same specimen was also included in a second study, on human thymus T cells.

Sequencing was carried out using thymocytes. The receptor source for this set is a boy under two years old with a congenital heart defect.

This rearrangement joins TRBV6-4 to TRBJ2-1; TRBD2 matches at 9 bases. CDR3 size: 14 residues. The germline gives CDR1 MRHNA, CDR2 SNTAGT. After removal of 2 bases from V and 8 bases from J, the junction contained 4 bases not matched to a gene. CDR3: CASSDVSGSYEQFF. The CDR3 nucleotides read TGTGCCAGCAGTGACGTTAGCGGGAGCTATGAGCAGTTCTTC.

This clone was seen more than once but under ten times. The chain joins TRBV18 to TRBJ2-1; 9 bases line up with TRBD2. The V segment lost 5 bases and the J segment 6 bases; nucleotides outside the gene matches: 17. Germline CDR1 is KGHSH and CDR2 is LQKENI. The CDR3 runs 18 residues. As DNA, the CDR3 is TGTGCCAGCTCAACGCGGGAAAGACCGGGACTAGCAGGCAATGAGCAGTTCTTC. Translation: CASSTRERPGLAGNEQFF.

The V call is TRBV27, the J call TRBJ1-2; a possible D gene is TRBD1 (6 bases). Trimming removed 5 bases at V and 5 bases at J, with 15 bases between. Germline CDR1 MNHEY, CDR2 SMNVEV (reference sequence). CDR3 size: 14 residues. DNA of the CDR3: TGTGCCAGCAGTCCCACCGGGACACAATATGGCTACACCTTC. It translates to CASSPTGTQYGYTF.

V is TRBV6-4 and J is TRBJ2-7; 7 bases align to TRBD2. This CDR3 is 16 amino acids long. V was pared by 2 bases and J by 0 bases, with 7 bases of the junction left unmatched. Germline values: CDR1 MRHNA, CDR2 SNTAGT. As DNA, the CDR3 is TGTGCCAGCAGTGACCCCCCCCGGGAGGCCTCCTACGAGCAGTACTTC. Its translation is CASSDPPREASYEQYF.

The chain is built from TRBV9 and TRBJ2-7; 14 positions agree with TRBD2. V was pared by 4 bases and J by 5 bases, with 8 bases of the junction left unmatched. The CDR3 extends over 16 amino acids. The germline V gene has CDR1 SGDLS and CDR2 YYNGEE. The CDR3 DNA follows: TGTGCCAGCAGCCCCGGGACTAGCGGGAGAATCCACGAGCAGTACTTC. It translates to CASSPGTSGRIHEQYF.

V and J are TRBV7-2 and TRBJ2-7, with TRBD2 matching over 8 bases. This CDR3 has 15 amino acids. In germline, CDR1 is SGHTA, CDR2 FQGNSA. V lost 5 bases, J lost 0 bases, and 6 bases stayed unmatched. The CDR3, as DNA: TGTGCCAGCAGCGCACTAGCGGTCCTCTCCTACGAGCAGTACTTC. It translates to CASSALAVLSYEQYF.

The chain is built from TRBV5-6 and TRBJ1-1, with 8 bases aligning to TRBD1. This CDR3 region has 13 residues. Germline CDR1 is SGHDT and CDR2 is YYEEEE. Unmatched junction bases numbered 6, after V lost 4 bases and J lost 7 bases. The CDR3 bases are TGTGCCAGCAGCATACCGGGACAGGTTGAAGCTTTCTTT. Its protein is CASSIPGQVEAFF.